This TCR beta chain was obtained from a study of tumor-infiltrating lymphocytes in localized non-small cell lung cancer. The wider study: Some samples were collected after neoadjuvant chemotherapy; smokers, never-smokers and several histologies were included. Each patient gave resected tumor and non-adjacent uninvolved lung tissue.

A remark on this clone: Its matching antigen is unknown.

Study findings and constraints: Tumor T-cell fraction was not associated with recurrence-free survival.

The V gene's germline CDR1 is ENHRY and CDR2 SYGVKD. The CDR3 totals 11 residues. V was shortened by 6 bases and J by 5 bases, with 7 bases between the two germline ends. The data were produced by immunoSEQ multiplex PCR, yet TCRdb's version contains in-frame clones alone and is incomplete. The repertoire holds around 16,000 clones, with roughly 40% as singletons. Sequences were obtained from lung tumor tissue. V usage is TRBV10-3 and J usage is TRBJ1-1; D gene ambiguous. This TCR derives from a human donor with non-small cell lung cancer. The CDR3 nucleotides are TGTGCCATCAGGGGCGATACTGAAGCTTTCTTT. Its translation: CAIRGDTEAFF.